This T cell receptor beta chain was found in a study of blood T cell repertoires in COVID-19. About the research overall: The samples span acute and convalescent COVID-19 from the United States, Italy and Spain.

A word on this clone: One end of the junction is discordant with germline, which a read error may explain.

CDR3 length: 13 residues. CDR1 SNHLY and CDR2 FYNNEI come from the germline V gene. As originally analysed: For nucleated cells, counts were estimated from reference gene primer amplification. Measured with immunoSEQ multiplex PCR; TCRdb has only the in-frame clones, and not every one. The V and J calls and clone size are taken from that table; D and trimming were inferred from the DNA. The sample consists of approximately 61,000 clones, around four fifths of them appearing once. The origin of this receptor is a man aged 70 or older with acute or convalescent COVID-19. This chain uses TRBV2 with TRBJ2-1, with 11 nucleotides matching TRBD2. Sequenced sample: peripheral blood. The CDR3 sequence is CASSEVASGGKVF. In DNA form, the CDR3 reads TGTGCCAGCAGTGAAGTAGCTAGCGGGGGGAAAGTCTTC.